The 14 T cell receptor beta chains below all came from one sample that was sequenced in a study of vaccination effects on CD4 cells after COVID-19. The antigens these receptors bind are not known. Pools of viral peptides were used by the ViraFEST assay to expand antigen-specific CD4+ T cells ahead of sequencing. The authors isolated CD4+ T cells after approximately 9 days of culture. SARS-CoV-2 infection was confirmed by PCR in the person between March and December 2020. The assay was immunoSEQ multiplex PCR, and TCRdb's table has in-frame clones only and misses some. The sample consists of around 24,000 clones, 65% to 85% of them appearing once. Sequenced here: CD4+ T cells from PBMCs cultured with SARS-CoV-2 spike peptides, sampled before COVID-19 vaccination. Receptors originate from a human donor who had a prior SARS-CoV-2 infection.

The rearrangement links TRBV4-3 to TRBJ1-2, with D hard to call. V gave up 0 bases and J gave up 6 bases, with 17 bases separating them. The CDR3 consists of 16 residues. CDR1 is LGHNA and CDR2 is YSLEER in the germline V gene. The CDR3 nucleotides are TGCGCCAGCAGCCAAGATCGGGAAGCGATCTACCATGGCTACACCTTC. It specifies CASSQDREAIYHGYTF.

The chain is built from TRBV9 and TRBJ2-5; no clear D gene. Germline values: CDR1 SGDLS, CDR2 YYNGEE. The CDR3 totals 14 residues. The V gene lost 3 bases and the J gene lost 5 bases, with 14 bases spanning the gap. The CDR3 DNA reads as TGTGCCAGCAGCGGGGGAATGGGGTGGGAGACCCAGTACTTC. The encoded protein is CASSGGMGWETQYF.

The chain couples TRBV12-5 to TRBJ2-7; maybe TRBD2 (6 bases). CDR1 is LGHNT, CDR2 FRNRAP, per germline. The CDR3 consists of 15 residues. V lost 5 bases and J 2 bases, leaving 16 bases between the germline ends. CDR3 protein: CASGPRTTMTYEQYF. The CDR3 DNA reads as TGTGCTAGTGGTCCCCGGACTACCATGACCTACGAGCAGTACTTC.

The chain joins TRBV30 to TRBJ1-3, with D hard to call. Trimming shortened V by 0 bases and J by 1 base, and 7 bases separated the two germline ends. The germline V gene has CDR1 GTSNPN and CDR2 SVGIG (reference sequence). This CDR3 is 14 amino acids long. CDR3 sequence reads: CAWSVMGSGNTIYF. CDR3 nucleotides: TGTGCCTGGAGTGTAATGGGGTCTGGAAACACCATATATTTT.

The V gene is TRBV7-2, the J gene TRBJ2-3, with 7 bases fitting TRBD1. V trimming: 5 bases; J trimming: 8 bases; junction bases outside the gene matches: 7. The CDR3 length is 13 residues. Per the germline V gene, CDR1 is SGHTA and CDR2 is FQGNSA. The CDR3 region is CASSNDRAGTQYF. As DNA, the CDR3 is TGTGCCAGCAGCAACGACAGGGCTGGTACGCAGTATTTT.

V usage is TRBV9 and J usage is TRBJ1-2; TRBD1 is a possible D gene (6 bases). Germline CDR1 reads SGDLS; CDR2 reads YYNGEE. Trimming left V 4 bases short and J 2 bases short, with 9 bases between. The CDR3 is 13 residues long. The CDR3 protein is CASSQGRNYGYTF. The CDR3 region has the DNA TGTGCCAGCAGCCAGGGGCGCAACTATGGCTACACCTTC. Combining the CDR3 with reference TRBV9 and TRBJ1-2 gives the whole variable domain DSGVTQTPKHLITATGQRVTLRCSPRSGDLSVYWYQQSLDQGLQFLIQYYNGEERAKGNILERFSAQQFPDLHSELNLSSLELGDSALYFCASSQGRNYGYTFGSGTRLTVV.

The rearrangement links TRBV7-9 to TRBJ1-2; a weak D match, TRBD1 (6 bases). CDR3 length equals 12 residues. The germline V gene encodes CDR1 SEHNR and CDR2 FQNEAQ (reference sequence). Trimming stripped 4 bases from V and 13 bases from J, with 16 bases between. CDR3 sequence reads: CASSWDMGSRTF. CDR3 in DNA: TGTGCCAGCAGCTGGGACATGGGATCTCGCACCTTC.

A single count supports this clone. The V gene is TRBV6-5, the J gene TRBJ2-3, with TRBD2 matching over 8 bases. V gave up 2 bases and J gave up 6 bases; unmatched junction bases: 1. The germline V gene encodes CDR1 MNHEY and CDR2 SVGAGI. The CDR3 runs to 13 residues. In DNA, the CDR3 is TGTGCCAGCAGTTACCGGGAGGGGGATACGCAGTATTTT. It encodes CASSYREGDTQYF.

V usage is TRBV7-9 and J usage is TRBJ2-5, with 7 bases that match TRBD1. V trimming: 5 bases; J trimming: 2 bases; junction bases outside the gene matches: 8. The germline V gene has CDR1 SEHNR and CDR2 FQNEAQ (reference sequence). The CDR3 has 15 amino acids. The CDR3 loop is CASSVTGTAQETQYF. CDR3 in DNA: TGTGCCAGCAGCGTAACCGGGACAGCACAAGAGACCCAGTACTTC.

This chain joins TRBV9 and TRBJ1-2; D uncertain. This CDR3 has 14 residues. The germline gives CDR1 SGDLS, CDR2 YYNGEE. V lost 4 bases and J lost 4, with 14 bases in between. This CDR3 reads CASSLTGYPYGYTF. The CDR3, as DNA: TGTGCCAGCAGCTTAACCGGGTATCCCTATGGCTACACCTTC.

The count of this clone is one. V gene TRBV14 combines with J gene TRBJ2-1; 11 nucleotides line up with TRBD2. The V segment lost 5 bases and the J segment 7 bases; nucleotides outside the gene matches: 7. CDR1 and CDR2 (germline): SGHDN, FVKESK. CDR3 length equals 15 residues. This chain's CDR3 is CASSSQGLAVNEQFF. The CDR3 coding sequence is TGTGCCAGCAGCTCGCAGGGACTAGCGGTGAATGAGCAGTTCTTC.

This rearrangement joins TRBV5-4 to TRBJ2-3; 9 positions match TRBD2. Germline V CDR1 and CDR2: SGHNT, YYREEE (reference sequence). V lost 5 bases, J lost 4 bases, and 8 bases stayed unmatched. CDR3 length equals 15 residues. The CDR3 region has the DNA TGTGCCAGCAGGCAGCGGGGGGAATACGCAGATACGCAGTATTTT. This translates into CASRQRGEYADTQYF.

The CDR3 DNA follows: TGTGCCAGCAGCCAAAACAGGGGGTCCTACGAGCAGTACTTC. The encoded protein is CASSQNRGSYEQYF. The rearrangement uses TRBV5-5 and TRBJ2-7; 8 bases match TRBD1. The CDR3 extends over 14 amino acids. Germline CDR1 reads SGHKS; CDR2 reads YYEKEE (reference sequence). V gave up 4 bases and J gave up 1 base; unmatched junction bases: 4.

The chain combines TRBV7-6 with TRBJ2-2, with a possible D match to TRBD2 (6 bases). Trimming took 2 bases from V and 2 from J, leaving 12 bases between them. The CDR3 covers 16 residues. Germline CDR1 SGHVS, CDR2 FNYEAQ. CDR3 in DNA: TGTGCCAGCAGCTTATCTCCGGCGGGAAACACCGGGGAGCTGTTTTTT. Amino acid sequence: CASSLSPAGNTGELFF. The whole variable domain, remainder taken from reference TRBV7-6 and TRBJ2-2, is GAGVSQSPRYKVTKRGQDVALRCDPISGHVSLYWYRQALGQGPEFLTYFNYEAQQDKSGLPNDRFSAERPEGSISTLTIQRTEQRDSAMYRCASSLSPAGNTGELFFGEGSRLTVL.